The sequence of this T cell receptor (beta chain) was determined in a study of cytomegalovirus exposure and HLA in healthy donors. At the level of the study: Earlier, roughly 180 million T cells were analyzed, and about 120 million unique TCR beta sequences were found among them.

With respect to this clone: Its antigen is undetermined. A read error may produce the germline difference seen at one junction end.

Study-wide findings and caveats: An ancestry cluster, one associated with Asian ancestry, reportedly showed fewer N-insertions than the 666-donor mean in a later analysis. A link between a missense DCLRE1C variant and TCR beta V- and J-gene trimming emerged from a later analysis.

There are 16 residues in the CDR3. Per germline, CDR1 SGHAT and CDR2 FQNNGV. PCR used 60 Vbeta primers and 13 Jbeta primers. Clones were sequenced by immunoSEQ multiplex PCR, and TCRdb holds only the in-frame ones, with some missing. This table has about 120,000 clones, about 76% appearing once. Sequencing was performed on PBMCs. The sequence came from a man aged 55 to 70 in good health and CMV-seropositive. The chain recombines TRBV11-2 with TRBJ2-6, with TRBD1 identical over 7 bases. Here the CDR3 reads CASSLFTGAGANGLTF. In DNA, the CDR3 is TGTGCCAGCAGCTTATTCACAGGGGCTGGGGCCAACGGCCTGACTTTC.